The 26 T cell receptor beta chains below come from one sample, sequenced in a study of blood T cells in healthy people across ages. The authors ran a second PCR of 7 to 11 cycles using a sample-barcoded 5' primer and a J-beta primer mix. MiXCR was run by TCRdb on the 5' RACE reads, yielding one entry per CDR3 protein. Of hundreds of thousands of distinct CDR3 sequences in the sample, 25% to 30% are singletons; the top ten hold 15% to 17%. Material: blood. These receptors originate from a woman aged 80 or older in good health.

The CDR3 nucleotides read TGTGCCAGCAGCCTGACTAGCGGGGGGGCATACCGTCACAATGAGCAGTTCTTC. This gives the protein CASSLTSGGAYRHNEQFF. This chain links TRBV6-2 or TRBV6-3 with TRBJ2-1; TRBD2 matches 14 bases. Germline trimming cut 6 bases from V and 5 bases from J; bases unmatched to any gene: 12. This CDR3 contains 18 residues. Per the germline V gene, CDR1 is MNHEY and CDR2 is SVGEGT.

This clonotype showed up many times. J is TRBJ1-2 and V is TRBV20-1; possibly TRBD1 for D (5 bases). Trimming took off 6 bases at V and 6 bases at J, with 17 bases between the two ends. There are 13 residues in the CDR3. The germline gives CDR1 DFQATT, CDR2 SNEGSKA (reference sequence). For the CDR3, the DNA is TGCAGTGCCCTAATAATGAGGGACGATGGCTACACCTTC. It codes for CSALIMRDDGYTF.

This clonotype turned up a few times. The chain couples TRBV11-2 to TRBJ2-5, with D possibly TRBD2 on 5 matching bases. Trimming removed 1 base at V and 0 bases at J, with 12 bases between. The CDR3 extends over 16 amino acids. CDR1 SGHAT and CDR2 FQNNGV come from the germline V gene. CDR3 in DNA: TGTGCCAGCAGCTTAGGCTGGACTGCCTACCAAGAGACCCAGTACTTC. It encodes CASSLGWTAYQETQYF.

This clonotype appeared once. A read error is possible here, since a much larger clone lies one base away. The J gene is TRBJ2-5, the V gene TRBV11-2; D remains ambiguous. The V gene's germline CDR1 is SGHAT and CDR2 FQNNGV. With 3 bases removed from V and 11 bases from J, the gap between germline ends came to 13 bases. This CDR3 is 12 amino acids long. The CDR3 spells CASSFLFNEQYF. CDR3 sequence (DNA): TGTGCCAGCAGCTTTCTGTTTAATGAGCAGTACTTC. Based on the CDR3 plus reference TRBV11-2 and TRBJ2-5, the full variable domain is EAGVAQSPRYKIIEKRQSVAFWCNPISGHATLYWYQQILGQGPKLLIQFQNNGVVDDSQLPKDRFSAERLKGVDSTLKIQPAKLEDSAVYLCASSFLFNEQYFGPGTRLLVL.

V is TRBV15 and J is TRBJ1-2; D is unresolved. The CDR3 covers 14 residues. Germline CDR1 reads LNHNV; CDR2 reads YYDKDF (reference sequence). Trimming shortened V by 0 bases and J by 4 bases, and 9 bases separated the two germline ends. As DNA, the CDR3 is TGTGCCACCAGCAGAGAGGGATTCGCCTATGGCTACACCTTC. It encodes CATSREGFAYGYTF.

The table lists this clonotype with many counts. The chain recombines TRBV5-5 with TRBJ2-1, with 9 bases that match TRBD2. CDR3 length: 16 residues. Germline CDR1 and CDR2: SGHKS and YYEKEE (reference sequence). The junction had 12 bases not matched to a gene; V was cut back by 3 bases and J by 8 bases. CDR3 protein: CASSWRGGASRDEQFF. The CDR3 DNA reads TGTGCCAGCAGCTGGCGCGGGGGGGCGAGTAGAGATGAGCAGTTCTTC. The complete variable domain, with remaining parts taken from reference TRBV5-5 and TRBJ2-1, reads DAGVTQSPTHLIKTRGQQVTLRCSPISGHKSVSWYQQVLGQGPQFIFQYYEKEERGRGNFPDRFSARQFPNYSSELNVNALLLGDSALYLCASSWRGGASRDEQFFGPGTRLTVL.

This clonotype came up many times. V is TRBV11-2 and J is TRBJ2-5; tentatively, D is TRBD1 (7 bases). The CDR3 extends over 13 amino acids. Germline V gene data show CDR1 as SGHAT and CDR2 as FQNNGV. Trimming cost V 5 bases and J 6 bases, with 13 bases left between them. For the CDR3, the DNA is TGTGCCAGCAGCCAGGGGGGCATGCAGACCCAGTACTTC. Protein: CASSQGGMQTQYF.

This clonotype turned up a few times. The gene calls are TRBV2 and TRBJ1-2; D gene ambiguous. Deletions cut 5 bases from V and 0 bases from J, with 10 bases between. The length of the CDR3 is 14 residues. Germline V gene lookup returns CDR1 SNHLY and CDR2 FYNNEI. The DNA of the CDR3 is TGTGCCAGCAGTCATGACACCTCTAACTATGGCTACACCTTC. Translating it yields CASSHDTSNYGYTF.

The CDR3 DNA follows: TGCAGTGCTAGGGGAGGGACAGGACGAGCCAAAAACATTCAGTACTTC. Amino acids: CSARGGTGRAKNIQYF. This chain uses TRBV20-1 with TRBJ2-4; the D gene is possibly TRBD1 (8 bases). The CDR3 covers 16 residues. Germline CDR1 and CDR2: DFQATT and SNEGSKA (reference sequence). V was trimmed by 3 bases and J by 0 bases, leaving 15 bases between them.

This clonotype was recorded many times. The rearrangement uses TRBV9 and TRBJ2-3; TRBD1 matches 8 bases. The germline gives CDR1 SGDLS, CDR2 YYNGEE. V lost 4 bases, J lost 6 bases, and 10 bases stayed unmatched. This CDR3 is built from 15 residues. The CDR3 loop is CASSTPQGGPDTQYF. The CDR3 DNA is TGTGCCAGCAGCACTCCACAGGGGGGCCCGGATACGCAGTATTTT.

This clonotype was detected only a few times. V gene TRBV5-1 combines with J gene TRBJ2-4; D might be TRBD2 (6 bases). TRBJ2-5 matches the DNA end more closely, so the J call is doubtful. Per the germline V gene, CDR1 is SGHRS and CDR2 is YFSETQ. The CDR3 has 17 residues. The CDR3 reads CASSLITGPAGQETQYF. The CDR3 region has the DNA TGCGCCAGCAGCTTGATTACGGGACCAGCGGGCCAAGAGACCCAGTACTTC.

The chain combines TRBV20-1 with TRBJ2-4, with D maybe TRBD2 (6 bases). The better agreement between TRBJ2-7 and the DNA end casts doubt on the J call. Germline assignment: CDR1 DFQATT and CDR2 SNEGSKA (reference sequence). CDR3 size: 12 residues. CDR3 in amino acids: CSAPGLDYEQYF. The CDR3 DNA is TGCAGTGCTCCGGGACTCGACTACGAGCAGTACTTC.

This clonotype was seen more than once but under ten times. A clone one base away is much larger, so this may be a read error. The chain has TRBV7-2 and TRBJ2-5; D is ambiguous. Germline lookup yields CDR1 SGHTA and CDR2 FQGNSA. CDR3 length: 13 amino acids. Deletions cut 2 bases from V and 11 bases from J, with 15 bases between. This CDR3 reads CASSLSGPLGQYF. The CDR3, as DNA: TGTGCCAGCAGCTTATCCGGGCCCCTTGGGCAGTACTTC.

As for this clonotype: Since a much larger clone is just one base distant, this may be a read error. The V gene is TRBV6-1, the J gene TRBJ2-3, with D tentatively TRBD1 (6 bases). V lost 4 bases to trimming and J lost 3 bases, with 11 bases between them. The germline V gene encodes CDR1 MNHNS and CDR2 SASEGT. The CDR3 runs to 14 residues. In DNA, the CDR3 is TGTGCCAGCAGTGGACTGACAGGAACAGATACGCAGTATTTT. It specifies CASSGLTGTDTQYF.

This clonotype was detected ten times or more. The V and J genes are TRBV27 and TRBJ1-1, with D tentatively TRBD1 (6 bases). The germline V gene encodes CDR1 MNHEY and CDR2 SMNVEV (reference sequence). Trimming pared 3 bases from V and 4 bases from J, leaving 15 bases between. This CDR3 has 15 residues. CDR3 residues: CASSLGRGRGTEAFF. For the CDR3, the DNA is TGTGCCAGCAGTTTGGGCAGGGGAAGAGGCACTGAAGCTTTCTTT.

The rearrangement joins TRBV6-6 to TRBJ1-1; a weak D match, TRBD1 (5 bases). Between the trimmed V and J ends, which lost 1 base and 3 bases, there was a span of 12 bases. The germline V gene has CDR1 MNHNY and CDR2 SVGAGI (reference sequence). The CDR3 is made up of 15 amino acids. CDR3 region: CASSYWGRGDTEAFF. CDR3 sequence (DNA): TGTGCCAGCAGTTACTGGGGCCGGGGGGACACTGAAGCTTTCTTT.

This clonotype was seen ten or more times. The gene calls are TRBV12-3 or TRBV12-4 and TRBJ2-3; D gene unclear. The V end lost 1 base, the J end lost 2 bases, and 7 bases lay between the germline ends. The CDR3 runs to 14 residues. DNA for the CDR3: TGTGCCAGCAGTTTAGACGGGTTCACAGATACGCAGTATTTT. This codes for CASSLDGFTDTQYF.

V is TRBV10-3 and J is TRBJ1-1; D remains unclear. The ends were cut back, 6 bases at V and 1 base at J, with 15 bases in the middle. The CDR3 is made up of 15 amino acids. The germline CDR1 and CDR2 sequences are ENHRY and SYGVKD. CDR3 nucleotide sequence: TGTGCCATCAGCCCACTTGCGGTCTGGAACACTGAAGCTTTCTTT. The encoded protein is CAISPLAVWNTEAFF.

At least ten counts were recorded for this clonotype. The V and J genes are TRBV5-1 and TRBJ2-5; maybe TRBD1 (6 bases). The V end was cut by 6 bases, the J end by 5 bases, with 14 bases between. CDR3 length equals 13 residues. The germline CDR1 and CDR2 sequences are SGHRS and YFSETQ. CDR3 in DNA: TGCGCCAGCACGGACAGCCTGGGGGAGACCCAGTACTTC. Translation: CASTDSLGETQYF. The whole variable domain, filled in from reference TRBV5-1 and TRBJ2-5, reads KAGVTQTPRYLIKTRGQQVTLSCSPISGHRSVSWYQQTPGQGLQFLFEYFSETQRNKGNFPGRFSGRQFSNSRSEMNVSTLELGDSALYLCASTDSLGETQYFGPGTRLLVL.

The V and J genes are TRBV19 and TRBJ2-5; the D gene is possibly TRBD1 (6 bases). Trimming took off 4 bases at V and 4 bases at J, with 16 bases between the two ends. The CDR3 contains 15 residues. Looked up from germline, CDR1 is LNHDA and CDR2 is SQIVND (reference sequence). The CDR3 region has the DNA TGTGCCAGTAGTACAGGGGCCAGCGTCGGAGAGACCCAGTACTTC. As protein: CASSTGASVGETQYF.

This clonotype turned up a few times. The chain employs TRBV29-1 and TRBJ1-1, with D tentatively TRBD1 (5 bases). V gave up 4 bases and J gave up 5 bases, with 17 bases separating them. The CDR3 runs to 14 residues. The germline V gene has CDR1 SQVTM and CDR2 ANQGSEA. The CDR3 coding sequence is TGCAGCGTTGGCGGGACGTCATTAGGGACTGAAGCTTTCTTT. This encodes CSVGGTSLGTEAFF.

Many counts were recorded for this clonotype. The J gene is TRBJ2-7, the V gene TRBV6-2 or TRBV6-3; D remains ambiguous. The germline CDR1 and CDR2 sequences are MNHEY and SVGEGT. This CDR3 is 13 amino acids long. Trimming cost V 8 bases and J 2 bases, with 13 bases left between them. CDR3 DNA sequence: TGTGCCAGCGCCCCCGTAGGGACCTACGAGCAGTACTTC. It codes for CASAPVGTYEQYF.

In regard to this clonotype: This could be a read error, since a much larger clone is one nucleotide away. The V and J genes are TRBV7-2 and TRBJ1-2; tentatively, D is TRBD1 (6 bases). The V end lost 5 bases, the J end lost 8 bases, and 21 bases lay between the germline ends. The germline V gene encodes CDR1 SGHTA and CDR2 FQGNSA. The CDR3 consists of 15 residues. CDR3 coding DNA: TGTGCCAGCAGCCCCCGTCCGGGGGCGCGGGAGGGCTACACCTTC. Translating it yields CASSPRPGAREGYTF. Supplemented by reference TRBV7-2 and TRBJ1-2, the full variable domain reads GAGVSQSPSNKVTEKGKDVELRCDPISGHTALYWYRQSLGQGLEFLIYFQGNSAPDKSGLPSDRFSAERTGGSVSTLTIQRTQQEDSAVYLCASSPRPGAREGYTFGSGTRLTVV.

This clonotype was observed at least ten times. The chain recombines TRBV20-1 with TRBJ2-3; no firm D call. Germline loops: CDR1 DFQATT, CDR2 SNEGSKA (reference sequence). There are 15 residues in the CDR3. The ends were cut back, 1 base at V and 1 base at J, with 12 bases in the middle. CDR3 residues: CSARVPAGRTDTQYF. The CDR3 region has the DNA TGCAGTGCTAGAGTGCCCGCCGGACGCACAGATACGCAGTATTTT.

With respect to this clonotype: This may be a read error: a much more frequent sequence differs by one nucleotide. The DNA of the CDR3 is TGCGCCAGCAGCTTTGGCGTCAACACGGCCTACGAGCAGTTCTTC. This translates into CASSFGVNTAYEQFF. The rearrangement uses TRBV5-1 and TRBJ2-1; no reliable D call. The CDR3 covers 15 residues. Germline values: CDR1 SGHRS, CDR2 YFSETQ. V lost 2 bases, J lost 10 bases, and 19 bases lay in between.

The rearrangement joins TRBV5-1 to TRBJ2-1, with 7 positions matching TRBD2. V gave up 5 bases and J gave up 2 bases; unmatched junction bases: 10. The CDR3 is 16 residues long. Germline CDR1 is SGHRS and CDR2 is YFSETQ. The CDR3 DNA reads as TGCGCCAGCAGGGGGGGGAAGGACCTCCCCTACAATGAGCAGTTCTTC. Its translation: CASRGGKDLPYNEQFF.